One sample yielded the 18 T cell receptor beta chains listed below, sequenced in a study of blood T cell repertoires in COVID-19. This table comes from immunoSEQ multiplex PCR, and its TCRdb copy is limited to in-frame clones, with some not included. Here the sample spans 130,000 or so clones, 60% to 80% being singletons. The sequenced sample was peripheral blood. Receptor source: a woman aged 70 to 79 with acute or convalescent COVID-19.

This chain links TRBV5-1 with TRBJ2-2; tentatively, D is TRBD1 (6 bases). In germline, CDR1 is SGHRS, CDR2 YFSETQ. Trimming took 5 bases from V and 2 from J, leaving 7 bases between them. The CDR3 length is 13 residues. The CDR3 spells CASRDSNTGELFF. For the CDR3, the DNA is TGCGCCAGCAGGGACAGCAACACCGGGGAGCTGTTTTTT.

The sample holds a few counts of this clone. The genes are TRBV18 and TRBJ2-3, with 7 bases that match TRBD1. Germline loops: CDR1 KGHSH, CDR2 LQKENI. The junction had 3 bases not matched to a gene; V was cut back by 0 bases and J by 0 bases. This CDR3 comprises 16 residues. The CDR3 loop reads CASSPPRGSSTDTQYF. CDR3 coding DNA: TGTGCCAGCTCACCACCCAGGGGGTCTAGCACAGATACGCAGTATTTT.

V and J are TRBV2 and TRBJ2-7, with 10 bases lining up with TRBD1. Germline lookup yields CDR1 SNHLY and CDR2 FYNNEI. CDR3 size: 13 residues. Germline trimming cut 4 bases from V and 3 bases from J; bases unmatched to any gene: 0. The CDR3 DNA follows: TGTGCCAGCAGTGGGGACAGGGGCTACGAGCAGTACTTC. This sequence encodes CASSGDRGYEQYF.

A few counts support this clone. The chain joins TRBV15 to TRBJ1-4; D uncertain. V lost 0 bases and J lost 0, with 11 bases in between. The CDR3 sequence is 17 residues long. Germline assignment: CDR1 LNHNV and CDR2 YYDKDF (reference sequence). The CDR3 protein is CATSRDLGSATNEKLFF. Written as DNA, the CDR3 is TGTGCCACCAGCAGAGATCTAGGGAGTGCAACTAATGAAAAACTGTTTTTT.

The genes are TRBV7-9 and TRBJ1-1, with D hard to call. The V end was cut by 5 bases, the J end by 3 bases, with 10 bases between. Germline assignment: CDR1 SEHNR and CDR2 FQNEAQ (reference sequence). The CDR3 sequence is 13 residues long. The CDR3 DNA is TGTGCCAGCAGCGCTATCATGGACACTGAAGCTTTCTTT. It specifies CASSAIMDTEAFF.

This clone was counted a single time. The chain combines TRBV19 with TRBJ2-1; D ambiguous. Trimming left V 6 bases short and J 4 bases short, with 4 bases between. Germline lookup yields CDR1 LNHDA and CDR2 SQIVND (reference sequence). This CDR3 has 11 amino acids. This CDR3 is CASSYYNEQFF. The CDR3 DNA follows: TGTGCCAGTAGCTATTACAATGAGCAGTTCTTC. Looking up the rest from reference TRBV19 and TRBJ2-1 gives the full variable domain: DGGITQSPKYLFRKEGQNVTLSCEQNLNHDAMYWYRQDPGQGLRLIYYSQIVNDFQKGDIAEGYSVSREKKESFPLTVTSAQKNPTAFYLCASSYYNEQFFGPGTRLTVL.

V and J are TRBV5-8 and TRBJ2-7, with 7 bases that match TRBD2. This CDR3 is 15 amino acids long. Unmatched junction bases numbered 3, after V lost 0 bases and J lost 0 bases. Germline CDR1 reads SGHTS; CDR2 reads YDEGEE. CDR3 sequence: CASSLVAGGSYEQYF. CDR3 coding DNA: TGTGCCAGCAGCTTGGTAGCGGGCGGCTCCTACGAGCAGTACTTC.

The J gene is TRBJ1-4, the V gene TRBV3-1 (or the pseudogene TRBV3-2); 10 nucleotides line up with TRBD1. The CDR3 length is 14 residues. The V gene end was trimmed by 1 base and the J gene end by 7 bases; junction bases not matched to a gene: 0. Germline loops: CDR1 LGHDT, CDR2 YNNKEL (reference sequence). CDR3 in amino acids: CASSQGTGGEKLFF. CDR3 bases: TGTGCCAGCAGCCAAGGGACAGGGGGTGAAAAACTGTTTTTT.

As for this clone: An end of the junction differs from the germline gene, which may be a read error. The chain carries TRBV3-1 (or the pseudogene TRBV3-2) and TRBJ1-4; D is ambiguous. CDR3 length: 11 residues. Germline-derived CDR1 and CDR2 are LGHDT and YNNKEL (reference sequence). This CDR3 is CASSQGRMKLF. The DNA for the CDR3 is TGTGCCAGCAGCCAGGGGAGGATGAAACTTTTT.

V gene TRBV28 combines with J gene TRBJ2-7; the match to TRBD1 covers 8 bases. Per the germline V gene, CDR1 is MDHEN and CDR2 is SYDVKM. The V and J ends lost 5 bases and 7 bases, in that order; junction bases with no gene match: 10. This CDR3 spans 14 amino acids. The CDR3 region is CASSPPGQGREQYF. CDR3 coding DNA: TGTGCCAGCAGTCCCCCCGGACAGGGCAGGGAGCAGTACTTC.

The chain is built from TRBV5-1 and TRBJ2-7; TRBD1 agrees at 9 bases. V was pared by 0 bases and J by 4 bases, with 2 bases of the junction left unmatched. Germline V lookup: CDR1 SGHRS, CDR2 YFSETQ. There are 14 residues in the CDR3. The CDR3 nucleotides read TGCGCCAGCAGCTTGGTACAGGGGGCTTACGAGCAGTACTTC. It codes for CASSLVQGAYEQYF.

This chain links TRBV7-2 with TRBJ2-1, with TRBD2 matching 13 bases. The CDR3 loop spans 19 amino acids. Per the germline V gene, CDR1 is SGHTA and CDR2 is FQGNSA. V was pared by 7 bases and J by 0 bases, with 12 bases of the junction left unmatched. CDR3 loop: CASNAFTSGRAGSYNEQFF. CDR3 bases: TGTGCCAGCAACGCTTTTACTAGCGGGAGGGCCGGCTCCTACAATGAGCAGTTCTTC.

The gene calls are TRBV18 and TRBJ2-7; 10 positions agree with TRBD2. The CDR3 contains 15 residues. Germline CDR1 KGHSH, CDR2 LQKENI. Losses at the gene ends were 3 bases for V and 7 bases for J; bases not matched to a gene: 9. As DNA, the CDR3 is TGTGCCAGCTCACCGGGCCTAGCGGGAGATGGGGAGCAGTACTTC. It specifies CASSPGLAGDGEQYF.

The table lists this clone with a few counts. This chain joins TRBV28 and TRBJ1-1; D is unresolved. The length of the CDR3 is 14 residues. The germline V gene encodes CDR1 MDHEN and CDR2 SYDVKM. Deletions cut 2 bases from V and 1 base from J, with 8 bases between. The CDR3: CASSLDTANTEAFF. Written as DNA, the CDR3 is TGTGCCAGCAGTTTAGACACGGCGAACACTGAAGCTTTCTTT.

The chain employs TRBV7-2 and TRBJ2-1, with TRBD1 matching 11 bases. Looked up from germline, CDR1 is SGHTA and CDR2 is FQGNSA. Trimming cost V 5 bases and J 7 bases; bases outside gene matches: 13. This CDR3 is 17 amino acids long. CDR3: CASSPFSSGTGGNEQFF. CDR3 bases: TGTGCCAGCAGCCCCTTTAGCTCCGGGACAGGGGGGAATGAGCAGTTCTTC.

The chain carries TRBV28 and TRBJ1-6; 7 positions match TRBD1. This CDR3 has 14 residues. CDR1 is MDHEN, CDR2 SYDVKM, per germline. V was clipped by 6 bases and J by 7 bases; unmatched bases: 6. Here the CDR3 reads CASRNGDSNSPLHF. The CDR3 coding sequence is TGTGCCAGCAGAAACGGGGACAGCAATTCACCCCTCCACTTT. Together with reference TRBV28 and TRBJ1-6, the CDR3 gives the full variable domain: DVKVTQSSRYLVKRTGEKVFLECVQDMDHENMFWYRQDPGLGLRLIYFSYDVKMKEKGDIPEGYSVSREKKERFSLILESASTNQTSMYLCASRNGDSNSPLHFGNGTRLTVT.

The chain carries TRBV18 and TRBJ2-1, with D possibly TRBD1 on 5 matching bases. The V end was cut by 7 bases, the J end by 7 bases, with 17 bases between. The CDR3 is 14 residues long. In germline, CDR1 is KGHSH, CDR2 LQKENI. The CDR3 protein is CASLTDTGTNEQFF. Here the CDR3 DNA reads TGTGCCAGCTTGACAGACACAGGAACTAATGAGCAGTTCTTC.

The V call is TRBV7-2, the J call TRBJ1-1; D might be TRBD1 (6 bases). This CDR3 has 13 amino acids. V was shortened by 7 bases and J by 5 bases, with 14 bases between the two germline ends. CDR1 SGHTA and CDR2 FQGNSA come from the germline V gene. The CDR3 region has the DNA TGTGCCAGCAAAGTACAGGGTGATACTGAAGCTTTCTTT. Its protein is CASKVQGDTEAFF.